The 22 T cell receptor beta chains presented below share a single source sample, sequenced in a study of beta chain features in type 1 diabetes. Investigators reverse transcribed all isolated RNA, so they sequenced expressed TCRB transcripts. Produced via immunoSEQ multiplex PCR; TCRdb's table is partial and in-frame only. The profile shows about 240,000 clones, roughly 30% of them singletons. The sequenced sample consisted of central memory CD4+ T cells from blood. These receptor sequences come from a man aged 25 to 40 in good health.

The V call is TRBV4-1, the J call TRBJ2-7; D call uncertain. Trimming took off 0 bases at V and 0 bases at J, with 6 bases between the two ends. The germline gives CDR1 MGHRA, CDR2 YSYEKL. The CDR3 consists of 14 residues. The CDR3 bases are TGCGCCAGCAGCCAAGACTTCCGCTCCTACGAGCAGTACTTC. Amino acids: CASSQDFRSYEQYF.

In DNA, the CDR3 is TGTGCCAGTAGTGCTCATCCGGGACAGGGAAGAGCCTACGAGCAGTACTTC. The encoded protein is CASSAHPGQGRAYEQYF. V and J are TRBV19 and TRBJ2-7; 9 bases line up with TRBD1. Germline lookup yields CDR1 LNHDA and CDR2 SQIVND (reference sequence). The CDR3 has 17 amino acids. With 5 bases clipped from V and 2 bases from J, the junction kept 13 bases outside the gene matches.

The chain has TRBV29-1 and TRBJ2-1; TRBD1 matches 10 bases. Germline CDR1 reads SQVTM; CDR2 reads ANQGSEA. This CDR3 spans 14 amino acids. With V trimmed by 5 bases and J by 9 bases, 10 bases remained unmatched. CDR3 nucleotides: TGCAGCGTTCCTGAGGGACAGGGGTTAGGTGAGCAGTTCTTC. Translated, it gives CSVPEGQGLGEQFF.

The chain employs TRBV2 and TRBJ2-3; TRBD2 might be the D (7 bases). Trimming took 6 bases from V and 1 from J, leaving 14 bases between them. CDR3 length: 15 amino acids. The germline V gene encodes CDR1 SNHLY and CDR2 FYNNEI. The CDR3 is CASSPGGRGTDTQYF. The CDR3 region has the DNA TGTGCCAGCAGCCCCGGGGGGCGGGGCACAGATACGCAGTATTTT.

This chain links TRBV6-5 with TRBJ2-3; TRBD2 aligns across 8 bases. The CDR3 has 14 residues. V lost 8 bases and J lost 3; bases outside the gene matches: 7. CDR1 and CDR2 (germline): MNHEY, SVGAGI. DNA of the CDR3: TGTGCCAGCCAACTTAGCGGGAAGACAGATACGCAGTATTTT. Translation: CASQLSGKTDTQYF.

The CDR3 region is CASSPSLGETQYF. The CDR3 DNA reads as TGTGCCAGCAGCCCATCCCTAGGCGAGACCCAGTACTTC. The gene calls are TRBV7-9 and TRBJ2-5, with D unclear. Trimming took off 5 bases at V and 5 bases at J, with 12 bases between the two ends. Germline-derived CDR1 and CDR2 are SEHNR and FQNEAQ (reference sequence). The CDR3 length is 13 residues. The full variable domain, with the rest looked up from reference TRBV7-9 and TRBJ2-5, is DTGVSQNPRHKITKRGQNVTFRCDPISEHNRLYWYRQTLGQGPEFLTYFQNEAQLEKSRLLSDRFSAERPKGSFSTLEIQRTEQGDSAMYLCASSPSLGETQYFGPGTRLLVL.

The chain has TRBV10-3 and TRBJ2-3; a possible D gene is TRBD2 (5 bases). Trimming stripped 3 bases from V and 6 bases from J, with 19 bases between. The CDR3 has 16 residues. Germline V lookup: CDR1 ENHRY, CDR2 SYGVKD. The CDR3 reads CAISESRTSVSDTQYF. CDR3 DNA sequence: TGTGCCATCAGTGAAAGTAGGACTTCCGTGTCGGATACGCAGTATTTT.

The rearrangement joins TRBV7-9 to TRBJ1-5; the D is unclear. V was pared by 5 bases and J by 9 bases, with 17 bases between. Germline-derived CDR1 and CDR2 are SEHNR and FQNEAQ (reference sequence). The length of the CDR3 is 14 residues. CDR3 residues: CASSEDPLGWPQHF. In nucleotides, the CDR3 is TGTGCCAGCAGCGAGGACCCTTTGGGGTGGCCCCAGCATTTT.

J is TRBJ2-3 and V is TRBV7-9; 7 nucleotides agree with TRBD2. Trimming removed 3 bases from V and 5 bases from J; junction bases left unmatched: 8. CDR3 length equals 15 residues. From germline, CDR1 is SEHNR and CDR2 FQNEAQ (reference sequence). The CDR3 sequence: CASSLSAGDLDTQYF. The CDR3 DNA follows: TGTGCCAGCAGCTTGAGCGCGGGAGATTTAGATACGCAGTATTTT.

V and J are TRBV15 and TRBJ2-5; D remains unclear. The CDR3 contains 13 residues. Germline V lookup: CDR1 LNHNV, CDR2 YYDKDF (reference sequence). The V and J ends lost 5 bases and 2 bases respectively, with 9 bases between them. This CDR3 is CATSPRKQETQYF. As DNA, the CDR3 is TGTGCCACCAGCCCCAGAAAACAAGAGACCCAGTACTTC.

This rearrangement joins TRBV30 to TRBJ2-1; tentative D call: TRBD2 (6 bases). The V and J ends lost 5 bases and 16 bases respectively, with 21 bases between them. CDR1 and CDR2 (germline): GTSNPN, SVGIG (reference sequence). The CDR3 has 12 residues. The CDR3 nucleotides are TGTGCCTGGCTATCTGGGACTTCGCACCCCTTCTTC. Amino acids: CAWLSGTSHPFF.

This clone has just a few counts. The chain has TRBV4-1 and TRBJ2-7, with 8 bases aligning to TRBD1. V shed 4 bases and J 5 bases; nucleotides not matched to a gene: 7. Per germline, CDR1 MGHRA and CDR2 YSYEKL. The CDR3 extends over 14 amino acids. The CDR3 DNA reads as TGCGCCAGCAGCCGATGGACAGGGCGCGACGAGCAGTACTTC. Translated, it gives CASSRWTGRDEQYF.

This rearrangement joins TRBV20-1 to TRBJ2-3; the D gene is possibly TRBD2 (5 bases). CDR1 is DFQATT and CDR2 is SNEGSKA in the germline V gene (reference sequence). The CDR3 consists of 11 residues. The germline V and J ends were trimmed by 7 bases and 4 bases, with 9 bases remaining between them. This CDR3 is CSVAEADTQYF. CDR3 DNA sequence: TGCAGTGTGGCGGAGGCAGATACGCAGTATTTT.

The V and J genes are TRBV5-4 and TRBJ2-2; no definite D call. The CDR3 covers 15 residues. Trimming left V 4 bases short and J 6 bases short, with 16 bases between. Germline V gene sequence: CDR1 SGHNT, CDR2 YYREEE (reference sequence). CDR3 DNA: TGTGCCAGCAGCCCCGGTCAAGGGAAAGCCGGGGAGCTGTTTTTT. Residues: CASSPGQGKAGELFF. The full variable domain, its missing parts supplied by reference TRBV5-4 and TRBJ2-2, is ETGVTQSPTHLIKTRGQQVTLRCSSQSGHNTVSWYQQALGQGPQFIFQYYREEENGRGNFPPRFSGLQFPNYSSELNVNALELDDSALYLCASSPGQGKAGELFFGEGSRLTVL.

CDR3 sequence (DNA): TGTGCCAGCAGTGCCGGCGGGAGACACGAAAACATTCAGTACTTC. Its protein product is CASSAGGRHENIQYF. The V gene is TRBV9, the J gene TRBJ2-4, with 7 nucleotides matching TRBD2. This CDR3 has 15 amino acids. Unmatched junction bases numbered 10, after V lost 5 bases and J lost 5 bases. The V gene's germline CDR1 is SGDLS and CDR2 YYNGEE.

This clone was counted only a few times. This CDR3 reads CASSLTGTGSTETQYF. In nucleotides, the CDR3 is TGTGCCAGCAGCCTCACCGGGACAGGAAGTACCGAGACCCAGTACTTC. This rearrangement joins TRBV7-2 to TRBJ2-5; 8 bases line up with TRBD1. The CDR3 has 16 amino acids. CDR1 SGHTA and CDR2 FQGNSA come from the germline V gene. With 5 bases clipped from V and 5 bases from J, the junction kept 13 bases outside the gene matches. The variable domain in full, with the rest retrieved from reference TRBV7-2 and TRBJ2-5, is GAGVSQSPSNKVTEKGKDVELRCDPISGHTALYWYRQSLGQGLEFLIYFQGNSAPDKSGLPSDRFSAERTGGSVSTLTIQRTQQEDSAVYLCASSLTGTGSTETQYFGPGTRLLVL.

This clone was observed a handful of times. V is TRBV20-1 and J is TRBJ1-1; the D gene is possibly TRBD1 (5 bases). CDR1 and CDR2 from the germline V gene are DFQATT and SNEGSKA (reference sequence). V shed 5 bases and J shed 6 bases, with 10 bases lying between them. The CDR3 is 11 residues long. The chain's CDR3 is CSAQGYPEAFF. The CDR3, as DNA: TGCAGTGCTCAGGGCTACCCTGAAGCTTTCTTT.

This chain links TRBV7-8 with TRBJ1-2; weak D call: TRBD1 (5 bases). CDR1 and CDR2 from the germline V gene are SGHVS and FQNEAQ. V was clipped by 1 base and J by 3 bases, with 9 bases between them. The CDR3 sequence is 14 residues long. CDR3 sequence (DNA): TGTGCCAGCAGCTTAGGTAGACAGTACTATGGCTACACCTTC. Translated, it gives CASSLGRQYYGYTF.

This clone was found a few times. The rearrangement links TRBV30 to TRBJ2-5, with D possibly TRBD1 on 6 matching bases. The V gene's germline CDR1 is GTSNPN and CDR2 SVGIG (reference sequence). Trimming shortened V by 3 bases and J by 5 bases, and 16 bases separated the two germline ends. There are 14 residues in the CDR3. The CDR3, as DNA: TGTGCCTGGAGGCTTGGGGCCCAGGGGGAGACCCAGTACTTC. Its protein product is CAWRLGAQGETQYF.

This clone was detected a few times. The rearrangement links TRBV6-1 to TRBJ2-1; 9 nucleotides agree with TRBD2. Unmatched junction bases numbered 11, after V lost 8 bases and J lost 12 bases. Germline V gene sequence: CDR1 MNHNS, CDR2 SASEGT. The CDR3 consists of 13 residues. Here the CDR3 DNA reads TGTGCCAGCTCAGAGCTAGCGGGAACCGGGCAGTTCTTC. Translation: CASSELAGTGQFF.

This clone has a count of ten or more. The J gene is TRBJ2-5, the V gene TRBV29-1; TRBD1 matches at 11 bases. The CDR3 totals 15 residues. V shed 8 bases, J shed 5 bases, and the junction held 13 bases outside the gene matches. Per germline, CDR1 SQVTM and CDR2 ANQGSEA. This CDR3 is CSWASWTGGEETQYF. The CDR3 coding sequence is TGCAGCTGGGCCTCGTGGACAGGGGGCGAGGAGACCCAGTACTTC. Filled out from reference TRBV29-1 and TRBJ2-5, the complete variable domain reads SAVISQKPSRDICQRGTSLTIQCQVDSQVTMMFWYRQQPGQSLTLIATANQGSEATYESGFVIDKFPISRPNLTFSTLTVSNMSPEDSSIYLCSWASWTGGEETQYFGPGTRLLVL.

The chain is built from TRBV15 and TRBJ2-3, with TRBD1 matching 7 bases. Looked up from germline, CDR1 is LNHNV and CDR2 is YYDKDF (reference sequence). The V segment lost 4 bases and the J segment 1 base; nucleotides outside the gene matches: 5. CDR3 length equals 15 residues. In nucleotides, the CDR3 is TGTGCCACCAGCATTGAGCAGGGGGGCACAGATACGCAGTATTTT. Its translation is CATSIEQGGTDTQYF.